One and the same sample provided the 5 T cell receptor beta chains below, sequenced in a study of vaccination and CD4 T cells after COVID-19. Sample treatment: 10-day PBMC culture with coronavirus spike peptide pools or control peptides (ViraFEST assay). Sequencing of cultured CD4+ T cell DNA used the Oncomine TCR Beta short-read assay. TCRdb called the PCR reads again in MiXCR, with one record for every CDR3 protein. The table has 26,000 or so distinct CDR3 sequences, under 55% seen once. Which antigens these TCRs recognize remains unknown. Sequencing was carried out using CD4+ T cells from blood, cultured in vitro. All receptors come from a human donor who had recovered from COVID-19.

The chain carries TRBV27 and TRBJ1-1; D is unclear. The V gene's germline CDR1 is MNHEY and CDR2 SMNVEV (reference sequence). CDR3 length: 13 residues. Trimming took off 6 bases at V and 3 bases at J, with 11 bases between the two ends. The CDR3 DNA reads TGTGCCAGCAGGAAGAACCGGGACACTGAAGCTTTCTTT. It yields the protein CASRKNRDTEAFF.

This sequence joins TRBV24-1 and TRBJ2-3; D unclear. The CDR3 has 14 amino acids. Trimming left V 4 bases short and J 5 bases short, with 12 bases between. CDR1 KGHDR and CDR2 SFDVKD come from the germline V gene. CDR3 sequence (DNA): TGTGCCACCAGTGAACCGCACAAAGGAGATACGCAGTATTTT. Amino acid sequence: CATSEPHKGDTQYF.

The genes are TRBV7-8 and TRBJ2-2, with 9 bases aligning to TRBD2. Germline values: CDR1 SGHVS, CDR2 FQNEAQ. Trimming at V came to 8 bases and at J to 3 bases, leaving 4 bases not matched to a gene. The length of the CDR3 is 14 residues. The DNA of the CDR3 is TGTGCCAGCTCAATAGCGGGAGACACCGGGGAGCTGTTTTTT. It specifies CASSIAGDTGELFF. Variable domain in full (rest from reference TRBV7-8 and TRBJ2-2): GAGVSQSPRYKVAKRGQDVALRCDPISGHVSLFWYQQALGQGPEFLTYFQNEAQLDKSGLPSDRFFAERPEGSVSTLKIQRTQQEDSAVYLCASSIAGDTGELFFGEGSRLTVL.

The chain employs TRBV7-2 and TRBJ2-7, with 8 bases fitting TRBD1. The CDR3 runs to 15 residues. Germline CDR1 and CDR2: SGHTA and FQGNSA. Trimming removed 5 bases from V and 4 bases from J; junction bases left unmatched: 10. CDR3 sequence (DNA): TGTGCCAGCAGCACACAGGGGGACAGAGGGTACGAGCAGTACTTC. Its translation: CASSTQGDRGYEQYF.

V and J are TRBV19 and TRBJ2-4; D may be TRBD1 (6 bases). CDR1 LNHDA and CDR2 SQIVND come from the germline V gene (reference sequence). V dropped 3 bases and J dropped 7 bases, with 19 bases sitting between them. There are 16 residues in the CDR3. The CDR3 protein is CASSITTGTLGNIQYF. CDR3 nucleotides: TGTGCCAGTAGTATCACGACAGGAACCCTAGGGAACATTCAGTACTTC.